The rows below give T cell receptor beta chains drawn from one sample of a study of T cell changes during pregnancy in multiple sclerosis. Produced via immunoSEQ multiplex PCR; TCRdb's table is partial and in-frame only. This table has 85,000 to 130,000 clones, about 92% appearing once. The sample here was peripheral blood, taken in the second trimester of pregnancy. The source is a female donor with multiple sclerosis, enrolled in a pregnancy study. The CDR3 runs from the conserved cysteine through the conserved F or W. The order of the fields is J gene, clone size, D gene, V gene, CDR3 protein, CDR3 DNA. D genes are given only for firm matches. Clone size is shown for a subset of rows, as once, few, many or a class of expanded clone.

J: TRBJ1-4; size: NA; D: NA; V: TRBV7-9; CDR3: CASSTYATNEKLFF; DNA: TGTGCCAGCAGCACATATGCAACTAATGAAAAACTGTTTTTT
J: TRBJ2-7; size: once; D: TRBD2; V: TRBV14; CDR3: CASSQGELAGTSYEQYF; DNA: TGTGCCAGCAGCCAAGGGGAACTAGCGGGAACCTCCTACGAGCAGTACTTC
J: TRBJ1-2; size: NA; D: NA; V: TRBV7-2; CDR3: CASSLVLRGPRTTNGYTF; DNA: TGTGCCAGCAGCTTAGTTTTGCGGGGCCCCAGAACCACGAATGGCTACACCTTC
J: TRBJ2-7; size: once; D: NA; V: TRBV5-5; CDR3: CASSRGLESYEQYF; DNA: TGTGCCAGCAGCCGTGGACTCGAATCCTACGAGCAGTACTTC
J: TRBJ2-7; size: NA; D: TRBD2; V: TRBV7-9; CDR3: CASSLAAGGNEQYF; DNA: TGTGCCAGCAGCTTAGCAGCGGGAGGGAACGAGCAGTACTTC
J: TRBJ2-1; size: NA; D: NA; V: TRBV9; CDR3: CASSVAPGRLAQDEQFF; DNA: TGTGCCAGCAGCGTAGCCCCAGGGAGGCTAGCGCAAGATGAGCAGTTCTTC
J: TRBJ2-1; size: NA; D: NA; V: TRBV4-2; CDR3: CASSPFGLAGYNEQFF; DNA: TGTGCCAGCAGCCCCTTTGGGCTAGCAGGATACAATGAGCAGTTCTTC
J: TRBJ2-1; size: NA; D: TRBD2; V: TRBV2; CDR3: CASSETGGSYNEQFF; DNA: TGTGCCAGCAGTGAGACGGGGGGGTCCTACAATGAGCAGTTCTTC
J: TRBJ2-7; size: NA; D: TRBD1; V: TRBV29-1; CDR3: CSVEGQGYEQYF; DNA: TGCAGCGTTGAGGGACAGGGATACGAGCAGTACTTC
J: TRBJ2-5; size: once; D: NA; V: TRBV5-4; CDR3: CASSLGSDQETQYF; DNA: TGTGCCAGCAGCTTGGGCAGCGACCAAGAGACCCAGTACTTC
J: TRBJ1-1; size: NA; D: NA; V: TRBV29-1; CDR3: CSVTTGIWTEAFF; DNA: TGCAGCGTTACTACAGGAATCTGGACTGAAGCTTTCTTT
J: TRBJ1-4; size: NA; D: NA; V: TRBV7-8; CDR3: CASNRVRGEKLFF; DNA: TGTGCCAGCAACAGGGTACGGGGTGAAAAACTGTTTTTT
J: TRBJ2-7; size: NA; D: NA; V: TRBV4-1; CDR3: CASSQATSGEQYF; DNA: TGCGCCAGCAGCCAGGCGACTAGTGGCGAGCAGTACTTC
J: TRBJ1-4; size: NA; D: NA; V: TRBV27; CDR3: CASSPKPRGKLFF; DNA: TGTGCCAGCAGCCCCAAACCTCGCGGAAAACTGTTTTTT
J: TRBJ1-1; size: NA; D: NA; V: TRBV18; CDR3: CASSPELGRNTEAFF; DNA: TGTGCCAGCTCACCAGAATTGGGGCGGAACACTGAAGCTTTCTTT
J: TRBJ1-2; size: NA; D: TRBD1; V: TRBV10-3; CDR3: CAISDPSGTGGPSNTF; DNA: TGTGCCATCAGTGACCCCTCCGGGACAGGGGGACCTTCTAACACCTTC
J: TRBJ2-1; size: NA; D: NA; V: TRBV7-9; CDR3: CASSYPGQGYNEQFF; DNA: TGTGCCAGCAGTTACCCGGGACAAGGCTACAATGAGCAGTTCTTC
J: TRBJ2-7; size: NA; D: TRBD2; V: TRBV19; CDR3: CASSSTGTSGYEQYF; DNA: TGTGCCAGTAGTTCCACCGGGACTAGCGGTTACGAGCAGTACTTC
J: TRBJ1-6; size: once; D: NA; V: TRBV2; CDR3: CASSEARVAGAQSKGSPLHF; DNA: TGTGCCAGCAGTGAAGCAAGGGTAGCGGGGGCGCAGAGTAAGGGTTCACCCCTCCACTTT
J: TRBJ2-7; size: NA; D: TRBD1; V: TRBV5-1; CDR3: CASSLIAGQGQYF; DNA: TGCGCCAGCAGCTTGATCGCAGGACAGGGGCAGTACTTC
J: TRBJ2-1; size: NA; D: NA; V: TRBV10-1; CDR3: CARANGVDLYNEQFF; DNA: TGCGCCAGGGCGAACGGGGTAGACCTCTACAATGAGCAGTTCTTC
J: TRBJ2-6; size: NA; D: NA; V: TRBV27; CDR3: CASSLAGGANVLTF; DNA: TGTGCCAGCAGTTTAGCAGGTGGGGCCAACGTCCTGACTTTC
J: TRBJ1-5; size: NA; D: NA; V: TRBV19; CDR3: CATSPGGGSNQPQHF; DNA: TGTGCCACCTCCCCCGGCGGCGGTAGCAATCAGCCCCAGCATTTT
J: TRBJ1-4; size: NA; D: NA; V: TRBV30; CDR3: CAWGQGEKLFF; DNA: TGTGCCTGGGGGCAGGGGGAAAAACTGTTTTTT
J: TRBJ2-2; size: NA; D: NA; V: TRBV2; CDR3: CASKDRVNTGELFF; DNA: TGTGCCAGCAAAGACAGAGTGAACACCGGGGAGCTGTTTTTT
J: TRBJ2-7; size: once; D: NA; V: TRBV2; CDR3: CASSEISQSPGEQYF; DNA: TGTGCCAGCAGTGAAATATCCCAATCCCCGGGGGAGCAGTACTTC
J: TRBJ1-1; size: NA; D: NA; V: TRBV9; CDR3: CASSVGDTSYREAFF; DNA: TGTGCCAGCAGCGTCGGGGACACCTCCTACAGGGAAGCTTTCTTT
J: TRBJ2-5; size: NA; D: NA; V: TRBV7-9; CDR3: CASSARGGETQYF; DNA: TGTGCCAGCAGTGCTAGGGGAGGAGAGACCCAGTACTTC
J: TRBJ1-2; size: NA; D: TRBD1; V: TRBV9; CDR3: CASSVEPGQGRGYTF; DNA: TGTGCCAGCAGCGTCGAACCCGGACAGGGTAGGGGCTACACCTTC
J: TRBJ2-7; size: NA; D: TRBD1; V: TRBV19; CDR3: CASSHPGQTYEQYF; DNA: TGTGCCAGTAGTCATCCGGGACAGACCTACGAGCAGTACTTC